Each of the 8 T cell receptor beta chains below was sequenced from the same sample in a study of OX40 agonist ivuxolimab in advanced cancers. The method was the immunoSEQ multiplex PCR assay. TCRdb's version of the immuneACCESS table is confined to in-frame rearrangements and falls short of the full clone set. An unresolved V gene accounts for under half of the shortfall where checked; the remainder is of unknown origin. The sample table records 85,000 or so clones; 70% to 90% of these occur just once. The ten largest clones add up to less than 2% of the sample. This sample comprised CD4+ or CD8+ T cells sorted from blood, obtained in a trial of the OX40 agonist ivuxolimab. Source of these receptors: an adult with an advanced solid tumor such as melanoma, head and neck, liver or kidney cancer.

This chain links TRBV11-2 with TRBJ2-3; TRBD2 agrees at 7 bases. The CDR3 runs 14 residues. Germline trimming cut 1 base from V and 6 bases from J; bases unmatched to any gene: 4. Germline V gene data show CDR1 as SGHAT and CDR2 as FQNNGV. CDR3 amino acids: CASSLGLARDTQYF. DNA of the CDR3: TGTGCCAGCAGCTTAGGACTAGCTAGGGATACGCAGTATTTT.

J is TRBJ2-7 and V is TRBV10-3; 8 nucleotides agree with TRBD1. Trimming took 5 bases from V and 6 from J; bases not matched to a gene: 9. The CDR3 is 14 residues long. The germline gives CDR1 ENHRY, CDR2 SYGVKD. The chain's CDR3 is CAISNDRGVSEQYF. CDR3 nucleotide sequence: TGTGCCATCAGTAACGACAGGGGAGTCTCCGAGCAGTACTTC.

The chain recombines TRBV13 with TRBJ2-5; the match to TRBD1 covers 9 bases. V was pared by 4 bases and J by 5 bases, with 11 bases of the junction left unmatched. The CDR3 totals 16 residues. Germline V lookup: CDR1 PRHDT, CDR2 FYEKMQ (reference sequence). CDR3 DNA sequence: TGTGCCAGCAGCTCCGGGACAGGGATTGTGCGGGAGACCCAGTACTTC. Its protein is CASSSGTGIVRETQYF. The variable domain in full, with the rest retrieved from reference TRBV13 and TRBJ2-5, is AAGVIQSPRHLIKEKRETATLKCYPIPRHDTVYWYQQGPGQDPQFLISFYEKMQSDKGSIPDRFSAQQFSDYHSELNMSSLELGDSALYFCASSSGTGIVRETQYFGPGTRLLVL.

The chain couples TRBV6-1 to TRBJ2-7, with D possibly TRBD2 on 6 matching bases. Trimming took off 6 bases at V and 5 bases at J, with 14 bases between the two ends. The CDR3 spans 13 residues. Germline CDR1 is MNHNS and CDR2 is SASEGT. In DNA, the CDR3 is TGTGCCAGCAGGGAGAGCGGGTTAGACGAGCAGTACTTC. This codes for CASRESGLDEQYF.

This clone was observed a handful of times. The chain links TRBV5-1 to TRBJ2-2; tentative D call: TRBD2 (6 bases). Germline V lookup: CDR1 SGHRS, CDR2 YFSETQ. The CDR3 is made up of 16 amino acids. V was cut by 4 bases and J by 7 bases, with 20 bases left in between. As DNA, the CDR3 is TGCGCCAGCAGCGGCGGGACCCATCGTCGGGACGGGGAGCTGTTTTTT. It translates to CASSGGTHRRDGELFF.

V gene TRBV19 combines with J gene TRBJ1-2; a possible D gene is TRBD1 (6 bases). This CDR3 region has 15 residues. Trimming pared 7 bases from V and 2 bases from J, leaving 17 bases between. Looked up from germline, CDR1 is LNHDA and CDR2 is SQIVND (reference sequence). In DNA, the CDR3 is TGTGCCAGTAAGGCCGGGGGACATACCAACTATGGCTACACCTTC. Residues: CASKAGGHTNYGYTF. The entire variable domain, with the rest obtained from reference TRBV19 and TRBJ1-2, is as follows: DGGITQSPKYLFRKEGQNVTLSCEQNLNHDAMYWYRQDPGQGLRLIYYSQIVNDFQKGDIAEGYSVSREKKESFPLTVTSAQKNPTAFYLCASKAGGHTNYGYTFGSGTRLTVV.

The V gene is TRBV15, the J gene TRBJ1-4; unclear D gene. Germline loops: CDR1 LNHNV, CDR2 YYDKDF (reference sequence). Trimming took 3 bases from V and 3 from J, leaving 14 bases between them. This CDR3 has 16 amino acids. Written as DNA, the CDR3 is TGTGCCACCAGCAGCTGGGAGCGGGTCCCTAATGAAAAACTGTTTTTT. Protein sequence: CATSSWERVPNEKLFF.

V is TRBV5-1 and J is TRBJ2-7; tentatively, D is TRBD2 (5 bases). The ends were cut back, 1 base at V and 3 bases at J, with 11 bases in the middle. CDR3 length: 14 residues. Germline loops: CDR1 SGHRS, CDR2 YFSETQ. The CDR3 nucleotides are TGCGCCAGCAGCTTGTCCCTAGCTAACTACGAGCAGTACTTC. This gives the protein CASSLSLANYEQYF.